This entry concerns a single TCR beta chain. Germline-derived CDR1 and CDR2 are SQVTM and ANQGSEA. J gave up 4 bases and V 5 bases, and 9 bases lay outside the gene matches. The CDR3 is 14 amino acids. These data are taken from a study of T cell changes during pregnancy in multiple sclerosis. Here immunoSEQ multiplex PCR was the method, and the copy in TCRdb shows in-frame clones only, minus some. The sample holds tens of thousands of clones; 91% are singletons and the top ten take roughly 2%. The receptor was isolated from a female donor in good health, enrolled as a control in a pregnancy study. The chain has TRBV29-1 and TRBJ1-1, with 8 bases lining up with TRBD1. The specimen was CD4+ T cells from peripheral blood mononuclear cells, collected after pregnancy. CDR3 nucleotide sequence: TGCAGCGTTCAACGGACAGGGTTAGGCACTGAAGCTTTCTTT. Protein sequence: CSVQRTGLGTEAFF.